This T cell receptor (beta chain) is drawn from a study of T cell responses to AZD1222 COVID-19 vaccine. Germline assignment: CDR1 SGDLS and CDR2 YYNGEE. The length of the CDR3 is 15 residues. The trim removed 0 bases at V and 6 bases at J, leaving 6 bases unmatched. Measured with immunoSEQ multiplex PCR; TCRdb has only the in-frame clones, and not every one. Of over 120,000 clones in the sample, 80% to 90% were seen once. The source was peripheral blood, collected on day 0 of AZD1222 vaccination. V gene TRBV9 combines with J gene TRBJ2-7, with 10 positions matching TRBD2. The TCR was taken from an adult in good health. In nucleotides, the CDR3 is TGTGCCAGCAGCGTAGGGAGCGGGGGGGTAGGCGAGCAGTACTTC. The encoded protein is CASSVGSGGVGEQYF.